The clone carrying this T cell receptor beta chain occurred many times. The antigen remains undetermined. The data derive from a study of T cells in Graves' hyperthyroidism and ophthalmopathy. Study-level points and caveats: Before onset, ophthalmopathy was predicted by the model a median around 6 months earlier.

Amplification of TCR beta CDR3 regions was performed using RNA transcripts as template. The TCR CDR3 was amplified in a first-round RT-PCR using the HTBI primer set. MiXCR, applied by TCRdb to the multiplex PCR reads, yields one record per CDR3 protein. The sample yields approximately 320,000 distinct CDR3 sequences, roughly 15% seen once. The junction had 5 bases not matched to a gene; V was cut back by 4 bases and J by 3 bases. The CDR3 is made up of 15 amino acids. Germline loops: CDR1 MDHEN, CDR2 SYDVKM. J is TRBJ2-2 and V is TRBV28, with 7 positions matching TRBD2. The material sequenced was blood. This receptor was identified in a man aged 25 to 40 with Graves' hyperthyroidism. Here the CDR3 DNA reads TGTGCCAGCAGTTCCAGCGGGAAAGACACCGGGGAGCTGTTTTTT. It codes for CASSSSGKDTGELFF.